The 11 T cell receptor beta chains in this list originate from one sample, sequenced in a study of HIV-infected patients and healthy controls. TCRdb re-analysed the 5' RACE reads in MiXCR, keeping a single row per CDR3 protein. The sample holds tens of thousands of distinct CDR3 sequences, 15% to 20% seen once. The sequenced sample consisted of CD4+ T cells from blood. These TCRs come from a human donor in good health.

This clonotype showed up just a few times. The chain uses TRBV7-9 and TRBJ2-3; TRBD2 agrees at 8 bases. This CDR3 is built from 16 residues. CDR1 SEHNR and CDR2 FQNEAQ come from the germline V gene (reference sequence). Germline trimming cut 5 bases from V and 5 bases from J; bases unmatched to any gene: 12. The CDR3 sequence: CASSPGGTREGDTQYF. The CDR3, as DNA: TGTGCCAGCAGCCCCGGCGGGACTAGGGAGGGAGATACGCAGTATTTT. Together with reference TRBV7-9 and TRBJ2-3, the CDR3 gives the full variable domain: DTGVSQNPRHKITKRGQNVTFRCDPISEHNRLYWYRQTLGQGPEFLTYFQNEAQLEKSRLLSDRFSAERPKGSFSTLEIQRTEQGDSAMYLCASSPGGTREGDTQYFGPGTRLTVL.

The J gene is TRBJ2-5, the V gene TRBV18; D is perhaps TRBD2 (5 bases). Germline V CDR1 and CDR2: KGHSH, LQKENI. Trimming cost V 2 bases and J 1 base, with 23 bases left between them. This CDR3 spans 19 amino acids. The CDR3 DNA reads TGTGCCAGCTCACCAAGGGTGCGGGCCGCCAGCCTACGCCAAGAGACCCAGTACTTC. Translating it yields CASSPRVRAASLRQETQYF.

The chain carries TRBV5-5 and TRBJ1-1; D remains ambiguous. CDR1 and CDR2 from the germline V gene are SGHKS and YYEKEE (reference sequence). Trimming took off 0 bases at V and 0 bases at J, with 9 bases between the two ends. This CDR3 region has 15 residues. CDR3 sequence reads: CASSLVVGMNTEAFF. Written as DNA, the CDR3 is TGTGCCAGCAGCTTGGTGGTAGGGATGAACACTGAAGCTTTCTTT.

This clonotype was seen many times. This chain uses TRBV28 with TRBJ2-2, with TRBD2 matching over 7 bases. With V trimmed by 7 bases and J by 4 bases, 3 bases remained unmatched. Germline CDR1 MDHEN, CDR2 SYDVKM. The CDR3 length is 13 residues. Written as DNA, the CDR3 is TGTGCCAGCACCCCTAGCGGCACCGGGGAGCTGTTTTTT. Protein sequence: CASTPSGTGELFF. Filled out from reference TRBV28 and TRBJ2-2, the complete variable domain reads DVKVTQSSRYLVKRTGEKVFLECVQDMDHENMFWYRQDPGLGLRLIYFSYDVKMKEKGDIPEGYSVSREKKERFSLILESASTNQTSMYLCASTPSGTGELFFGEGSRLTVL.

The chain combines TRBV5-1 with TRBJ2-5; weak D call: TRBD1 (5 bases). The V gene lost 4 bases and the J gene lost 2 bases, with 15 bases spanning the gap. Germline lookup yields CDR1 SGHRS and CDR2 YFSETQ. The CDR3 sequence is 15 residues long. In DNA, the CDR3 is TGCGCCAGCAGCGCAAAACAGGAGTATCAAGAGACCCAGTACTTC. This encodes CASSAKQEYQETQYF.

This clonotype was counted a few times. The chain combines TRBV7-8 with TRBJ2-5, with D possibly being TRBD2 (5 bases). The CDR3 is 15 amino acids. Trimming removed 5 bases at V and 5 bases at J, with 18 bases between. The germline CDR1 and CDR2 sequences are SGHVS and FQNEAQ. The CDR3 here is CASSRPPGVGETQYF. The DNA for the CDR3 is TGTGCCAGCAGCAGGCCCCCCGGGGTCGGCGAGACCCAGTACTTC.

This clonotype was counted ten times or more. The CDR3 DNA follows: TGTGCCAGCTCACCGGGGGAAAATGAAAAACTGTTTTTT. Encoded protein: CASSPGENEKLFF. The chain has TRBV18 and TRBJ1-4, with D perhaps TRBD1 (5 bases). This CDR3 has 13 amino acids. V was pared by 3 bases and J by 5 bases, with 7 bases between. In germline, CDR1 is KGHSH, CDR2 LQKENI. The whole variable domain, filled in from reference TRBV18 and TRBJ1-4, reads NAGVMQNPRHLVRRRGQEARLRCSPMKGHSHVYWYRQLPEEGLKFMVYLQKENIIDESGMPKERFSAEFPKEGPSILRIQQVVRGDSAAYFCASSPGENEKLFFGSGTQLSVL.

The J gene is TRBJ1-4, the V gene TRBV20-1; 8 positions agree with TRBD1. CDR3 length equals 14 residues. Germline lookup yields CDR1 DFQATT and CDR2 SNEGSKA (reference sequence). The trim removed 5 bases at V and 7 bases at J, leaving 9 bases unmatched. This CDR3 is CSASRTGRGEKLFF. Here the CDR3 DNA reads TGCAGTGCTTCCCGGACAGGGCGGGGTGAAAAACTGTTTTTT.

This clonotype has just a few counts. V usage is TRBV10-3 and J usage is TRBJ1-4; TRBD1 agrees at 7 bases. Losses at the gene ends were 11 bases for V and 2 bases for J; bases not matched to a gene: 5. The CDR3 has 13 residues. In germline, CDR1 is ENHRY, CDR2 SYGVKD. CDR3 amino acids: CAASGGTNEKLFF. CDR3 DNA sequence: TGTGCCGCATCAGGGGGTACTAATGAAAAACTGTTTTTT.

Of note for this clonotype: Mismatch with germline at one junction end may stem from a read error. This chain connects TRBV6-2 or TRBV6-3 to TRBJ2-5; a weak D match, TRBD2 (6 bases). Germline CDR1 MNHEY, CDR2 SVGEGT. The CDR3 loop spans 14 amino acids. Here the CDR3 DNA reads TGTGCCAGCAGTACCAGGCGGGGAGGAGAGGCCCAGTACTTC. It specifies CASSTRRGGEAQYF.

In its sample, this clonotype was seen a few times. This chain uses TRBV20-1 with TRBJ1-1; the D gene is possibly TRBD1 (6 bases). The CDR3 runs to 14 residues. V was trimmed by 3 bases and J by 7 bases, leaving 18 bases between them. Germline CDR1 DFQATT, CDR2 SNEGSKA (reference sequence). The CDR3 protein is CSASSGTPRGEAFF. As DNA, the CDR3 is TGCAGTGCTAGCTCCGGGACACCTAGGGGTGAAGCTTTCTTT.